A selection of T cell receptor beta chains follows, all from one sample in a study of T cell responses to AZD1222 COVID-19 vaccine. Generated by immunoSEQ multiplex PCR, the TCRdb table keeps only in-frame clones and is missing some. The sample has some 98,000 clones; about 90% are singletons. Sequences were derived from peripheral blood, sampled 28 days after the second AZD1222 dose. These receptors all come from an adult who received the AZD1222 COVID-19 vaccine. Both conserved end residues are part of each CDR3. A D gene is named only where the DNA matches it firmly. Only some rows state a clone size, as once, few, many or a class for expanded clones.

d_gene | j_gene | v_gene | abundance | CDR3nt | CDR3aa
- | TRBJ2-1 | TRBV5-1 | - | TGCGCCAGCAGACCGGGGTACAGCTACAATGAGCAGTTCTTC | CASRPGYSYNEQFF
TRBD1 | TRBJ1-5 | TRBV7-2 | - | TGTGCCAGCAGCTTAGGACAGGGGTACGGTCAGCCCCAGCATTTT | CASSLGQGYGQPQHF
- | TRBJ2-7 | TRBV18 | - | TGTGCCAGCTCACCACAGTTCGCATATCAGTTCGAGCAGTACTTC | CASSPQFAYQFEQYF
TRBD2 | TRBJ2-2 | TRBV27 | once | TGTGCCAGCAGTTTTCCATCCCCGGGACTAGCGGGAGAGGTCGGGGAGCTGTTTTTT | CASSFPSPGLAGEVGELFF
TRBD1 | TRBJ2-5 | TRBV29-1 | - | TGCAGCATCCGACAGGGGCAGGGTGAGACCCAGTACTTC | CSIRQGQGETQYF
TRBD1 | TRBJ1-6 | TRBV2 | few | TGTGCCAGCAGGGGGACAGGGGAGAATTCACCCCTCCACTTT | CASRGTGENSPLHF
TRBD1 | TRBJ2-1 | TRBV29-1 | - | TGCAGCGTTGAAGATATACGGACAGGCTATAATGAGCAGTTCTTC | CSVEDIRTGYNEQFF
- | TRBJ1-2 | TRBV30 | - | TGTGCCTGGAGTGCCGAGAACTATGGCTACACCTTC | CAWSAENYGYTF
- | TRBJ2-7 | TRBV2 | few | TGTGCCAGCAGCCTACTAGCCCGAAGCTCCTACGAGCAGTACTTC | CASSLLARSSYEQYF
- | TRBJ2-1 | TRBV9 | - | TGTGCCAGCAGCTTGGACTTGCGGGCCATCCAGTTCTTC | CASSLDLRAIQFF
TRBD1 | TRBJ2-7 | TRBV5-1 | - | TGCGCCAGCAGCTTGGCCGAGGGGACAGGGTTTCCCCCCCACGAGCAGTACTTC | CASSLAEGTGFPPHEQYF
TRBD1 | TRBJ2-5 | TRBV11-2 | - | TGTGCCAGCAGCTTAGAGTTGGCCAGGGGGCAAGAGACCCAGTACTTC | CASSLELARGQETQYF
- | TRBJ1-1 | TRBV2 | - | TGTGCCAGCATCGGGAACACTGAAGCTTTCTTT | CASIGNTEAFF
TRBD2 | TRBJ2-1 | TRBV2 | - | TGTGCCAGCAGTAACGGGCGGGAGGTCGCCAATGAGCAGTTCTTC | CASSNGREVANEQFF
TRBD1 | TRBJ2-7 | TRBV28 | - | TGTGCCAGCAGACCGGGACAGTCCTACGAGCAGTACTTC | CASRPGQSYEQYF
- | TRBJ2-7 | TRBV28 | - | TGTGCCAGCAGTTGGGGGGACCTCTCCTACGAGCAGTACTTC | CASSWGDLSYEQYF
- | TRBJ1-1 | TRBV27 | - | TGTGCCAGCAGTTTATCGGGAGGGCTGAACACTGAAGCTTTCTTT | CASSLSGGLNTEAFF
- | TRBJ1-1 | TRBV3-1/TRBV3-2 | - | TGTGCCAGCGGTGACCGCCATACTGAAGCTTTCTTT | CASGDRHTEAFF
TRBD1 | TRBJ2-6 | TRBV5-1 | - | TGCGCCAGCAGCTTTACAGGGGCGCGTTCTGGGGCCAACGTCCTGACTTTC | CASSFTGARSGANVLTF
- | TRBJ1-4 | TRBV20-1 | - | TGCAGTGCTATTCCGGGACGTGAACTGTTTTTT | CSAIPGRELFF
TRBD1 | TRBJ2-3 | TRBV13 | - | TGTGCCAGCAGCGCGGACAGGGGGCTTAACACAGATACGCAGTATTTT | CASSADRGLNTDTQYF
TRBD2 | TRBJ2-3 | TRBV28 | - | TGTGCCAGCACAAGCGGGAGTATCGGAGATACGCAGTATTTT | CASTSGSIGDTQYF
- | TRBJ1-2 | TRBV28 | - | TGTGCCAGCAGTTACCGCGCGGGGGCTGGCGGCTACACCTTC | CASSYRAGAGGYTF
- | TRBJ2-2 | TRBV10-3 | - | TGTGCCACCTTGACATCATCCGCCGGGGAGCTGTTTTTT | CATLTSSAGELFF
TRBD1 | TRBJ2-7 | TRBV29-1 | - | TGCAGCGTTGAGGGACAGGGCTACGAGCAGTACTTC | CSVEGQGYEQYF
- | TRBJ2-1 | TRBV5-1 | few | TGCGCCAGCAGATGGGCTTTAAGCTCCTACAATGAGCAGTTCTTC | CASRWALSSYNEQFF
- | TRBJ1-2 | TRBV27 | - | TGTGCCAGCAGTTGGTCGGGGGGGAATTGGTTCGGCTACACCTTC | CASSWSGGNWFGYTF